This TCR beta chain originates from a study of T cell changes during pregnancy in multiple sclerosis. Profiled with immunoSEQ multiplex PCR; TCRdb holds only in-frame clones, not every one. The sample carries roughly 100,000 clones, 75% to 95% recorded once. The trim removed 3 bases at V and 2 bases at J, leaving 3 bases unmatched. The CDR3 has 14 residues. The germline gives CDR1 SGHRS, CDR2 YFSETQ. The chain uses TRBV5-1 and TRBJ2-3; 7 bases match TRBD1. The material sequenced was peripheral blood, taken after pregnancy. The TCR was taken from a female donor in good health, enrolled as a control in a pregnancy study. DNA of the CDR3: TGCGCCAGCAGCTGGGACAGTTCCACAGATACGCAGTATTTT. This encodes CASSWDSSTDTQYF.